These 24 T cell receptor beta chains originate from one sample sequenced in a study of CD8 T cell repertoires and HIV-1 epitope variants. The protocol was immunoSEQ multiplex PCR, while the TCRdb copy is restricted to in-frame clones and leaves out a portion. The table shows roughly 5,000 clones, with approximately 72% occurring only once. No antigens are known for them. The sequenced material came from cultured CD8+ T cells derived from PBMCs. The receptors here all came from a male donor with HIV.

The genes are TRBV5-8 and TRBJ2-7, with D perhaps assigned TRBD1 or TRBD2 (5 bases each). V was pared by 2 bases and J by 4 bases, with 10 bases between. Looked up from germline, CDR1 is SGHTS and CDR2 is YDEGEE. CDR3 length: 13 amino acids. Written as DNA, the CDR3 is TGTGCCAGCAGCTTTGGGACGGTGTACGAGCAGTACTTC. It encodes CASSFGTVYEQYF.

The chain carries TRBV7-8 and TRBJ1-2, with 7 bases identical to TRBD1. The germline gives CDR1 SGHVS, CDR2 FQNEAQ. The trim removed 5 bases at V and 5 bases at J, leaving 11 bases unmatched. The CDR3 is 15 amino acids. The CDR3 bases are TGTGCCAGCAGCGACGGACAGGTATCGCCGTATGGCTACACCTTC. It is translated as CASSDGQVSPYGYTF.

J is TRBJ2-5 and V is TRBV30, with TRBD2 identical over 10 bases. CDR3 length: 15 amino acids. The germline V gene encodes CDR1 GTSNPN and CDR2 SVGIG (reference sequence). The V segment lost 3 bases and the J segment 2 bases; nucleotides outside the gene matches: 6. The CDR3, as DNA: TGTGCCTGGAGAAGGGTTAGCGGGGGGCAAGAGACCCAGTACTTC. This translates into CAWRRVSGGQETQYF.

V gene TRBV28 combines with J gene TRBJ2-1, with D perhaps TRBD1 (6 bases). The CDR3 covers 15 residues. Deletions cut 5 bases from V and 0 bases from J, with 11 bases between. Germline assignment: CDR1 MDHEN and CDR2 SYDVKM. The CDR3, as DNA: TGTGCCAGCAGTCTTTACAGGGACTCCTACAATGAGCAGTTCTTC. It encodes CASSLYRDSYNEQFF.

The CDR3 loop reads CASSLVLAGGPYEQYF. CDR3 nucleotides: TGTGCCAGCAGTTTAGTGCTAGCGGGAGGGCCCTACGAGCAGTACTTC. The chain is built from TRBV27 and TRBJ2-7; 12 bases are a match to TRBD2. The CDR3 spans 16 residues. J was trimmed by 2 bases and V by 2 bases; bases with no gene match: 4. Germline V CDR1 and CDR2: MNHEY, SMNVEV (reference sequence).

This clone has just one count. This chain links TRBV7-9 with TRBJ2-1; 10 nucleotides match TRBD2. The length of the CDR3 is 15 residues. V was pared by 1 base and J by 6 bases, with 3 bases of the junction left unmatched. Germline V gene sequence: CDR1 SEHNR, CDR2 FQNEAQ (reference sequence). Here the CDR3 DNA reads TGTGCCAGCAGCTTAGGGACTAGCGGTATCAATGAGCAGTTCTTC. This sequence encodes CASSLGTSGINEQFF.

The V call is TRBV2, the J call TRBJ2-7; maybe TRBD1 (6 bases). V lost 4 bases, J lost 5 bases, and 15 bases lay in between. The germline gives CDR1 SNHLY, CDR2 FYNNEI. There are 14 residues in the CDR3. In nucleotides, the CDR3 is TGTGCCAGCAGTGCGAGGGGGTCCCCCCACGAGCAGTACTTC. It specifies CASSARGSPHEQYF. Looking up the rest from reference TRBV2 and TRBJ2-7 gives the full variable domain: EPEVTQTPSHQVTQMGQEVILRCVPISNHLYFYWYRQILGQKVEFLVSFYNNEISEKSEIFDDQFSVERPDGSNFTLKIRSTKLEDSAMYFCASSARGSPHEQYFGPGTRLTVT.

V usage is TRBV29-1 and J usage is TRBJ2-2; D unresolved. This CDR3 spans 12 amino acids. The V gene lost 0 bases and the J gene lost 7 bases, with 6 bases spanning the gap. Per germline, CDR1 SQVTM and CDR2 ANQGSEA. The CDR3 reads CSVEDRVGELFF. Here the CDR3 DNA reads TGCAGCGTTGAAGATCGGGTCGGGGAGCTGTTTTTT.

This clone was seen just once. The chain is built from TRBV27 and TRBJ2-1; D remains ambiguous. The germline V gene encodes CDR1 MNHEY and CDR2 SMNVEV (reference sequence). The CDR3 is 14 residues long. Trimming removed 2 bases at V and 4 bases at J, with 9 bases between. The CDR3 protein is CASSLASGYNEQFF. The CDR3 nucleotides are TGTGCCAGCAGTTTAGCCTCAGGTTACAATGAGCAGTTCTTC.

This clone was detected a few times. CDR3 sequence: CASSLAAGVNTEAFF. As DNA, the CDR3 is TGTGCCAGCAGCTTAGCTGCAGGGGTTAACACTGAAGCTTTCTTT. The rearrangement uses TRBV7-2 and TRBJ1-1; TRBD1 is a possible D gene (6 bases). This CDR3 spans 15 amino acids. With 0 bases removed from V and 2 bases from J, the gap between germline ends came to 10 bases. Looked up from germline, CDR1 is SGHTA and CDR2 is FQGNSA.

The chain links TRBV9 to TRBJ2-2; D unclear. CDR3 length: 15 amino acids. From germline, CDR1 is SGDLS and CDR2 YYNGEE. The V end lost 7 bases, the J end lost 1 base, and 14 bases lay between the germline ends. This CDR3 reads CASSEGFWNTGELFF. The CDR3 DNA reads TGTGCCAGCTCGGAAGGGTTCTGGAACACCGGGGAGCTGTTTTTT.

Relative to its sample, this clone is large. V is TRBV4-2 and J is TRBJ1-2, with TRBD1 matching 7 bases. CDR1 and CDR2 from the germline V gene are LGHNA and YNFKEQ. V was pared by 4 bases and J by 7 bases, with 12 bases of the junction left unmatched. The CDR3 extends over 15 amino acids. The CDR3 DNA follows: TGTGCCAGCAGCCTAGGGGACAGCGGGAGGGGTGGCTACACCTTC. Its protein product is CASSLGDSGRGGYTF.

The chain employs TRBV7-8 and TRBJ2-3; 9 nucleotides agree with TRBD2. With V trimmed by 7 bases and J by 3 bases, 14 bases remained unmatched. The germline V gene encodes CDR1 SGHVS and CDR2 FQNEAQ. CDR3 length equals 17 residues. The CDR3, as DNA: TGTGCCAGCAACGTGGAGCCGGGGACTAGCAGGACAGATACGCAGTATTTT. This codes for CASNVEPGTSRTDTQYF. Drawing the rest from reference TRBV7-8 and TRBJ2-3, the complete variable domain is GAGVSQSPRYKVAKRGQDVALRCDPISGHVSLFWYQQALGQGPEFLTYFQNEAQLDKSGLPSDRFFAERPEGSVSTLKIQRTQQEDSAVYLCASNVEPGTSRTDTQYFGPGTRLTVL.

The chain combines TRBV6-5 with TRBJ1-2; TRBD1 matches 7 bases. The CDR3 loop spans 16 amino acids. CDR1 MNHEY and CDR2 SVGAGI come from the germline V gene. J gave up 4 bases and V 0 bases, and 8 bases lay outside the gene matches. CDR3 sequence (DNA): TGTGCCAGCAGTTACTCGAAAGACAGGGAAGGCTATGGCTACACCTTC. Its translation is CASSYSKDREGYGYTF.

This clone has a handful of counts. This chain joins TRBV27 and TRBJ1-1; no firm D call. V was trimmed by 5 bases and J by 0 bases, leaving 16 bases between them. This CDR3 is built from 16 residues. From germline, CDR1 is MNHEY and CDR2 SMNVEV (reference sequence). CDR3 loop: CASSLYGEDLNTEAFF. The CDR3 coding sequence is TGTGCCAGCAGTCTCTACGGGGAGGATCTGAACACTGAAGCTTTCTTT.

This chain connects TRBV7-7 to TRBJ2-7; TRBD1 matches at 7 bases. The CDR3 runs 14 residues. V was pared by 5 bases and J by 1 base, with 5 bases of the junction left unmatched. From germline, CDR1 is SSHAT and CDR2 FNYEAQ (reference sequence). The CDR3 reads CASSLTGDSYEQYF. In nucleotides, the CDR3 is TGTGCCAGCAGCCTTACAGGGGATTCCTACGAGCAGTACTTC.

The V call is TRBV19, the J call TRBJ1-1; D is unclear. V lost 3 bases and J lost 5, with 10 bases in between. Germline CDR1 reads LNHDA; CDR2 reads SQIVND (reference sequence). This CDR3 is 13 amino acids long. This CDR3 is CASSIGQLTEAFF. For the CDR3, the DNA is TGTGCCAGTAGTATCGGTCAGTTAACTGAAGCTTTCTTT.

The CDR3 here is CASSLDRGIETQYF. The DNA of the CDR3 is TGTGCCAGCAGCCTGGACAGGGGGATAGAGACCCAGTACTTC. The V gene is TRBV5-6, the J gene TRBJ2-5; TRBD1 agrees at 10 bases. The CDR3 has 14 amino acids. The ends lost 4 bases at V and 4 bases at J; junction bases unmatched: 4. Germline-derived CDR1 and CDR2 are SGHDT and YYEEEE.

The chain has TRBV5-1 and TRBJ2-5, with a weak D call TRBD2 (6 bases). With the DNA end fitting TRBJ2-7 better, the J assignment may be wrong. The germline CDR1 and CDR2 sequences are SGHRS and YFSETQ. The CDR3 totals 14 residues. This CDR3 reads CASSSAGPNYEQYF. As DNA, the CDR3 is TGCGCCAGCAGCTCCGCGGGACCTAACTACGAGCAGTACTTC.

In its sample, this clone was seen a few times. This chain joins TRBV11-2 and TRBJ2-7; the D is unclear. The CDR3 totals 13 residues. Germline V gene lookup returns CDR1 SGHAT and CDR2 FQNNGV. The ends were cut back, 1 base at V and 1 base at J, with 5 bases in the middle. CDR3 amino acids: CASSLGVSYEQYF. CDR3 nucleotide sequence: TGTGCCAGCAGCTTAGGAGTTTCCTACGAGCAGTACTTC.

The V gene is TRBV28, the J gene TRBJ2-1; 8 nucleotides agree with TRBD1. This CDR3 comprises 16 residues. Germline CDR1 MDHEN, CDR2 SYDVKM. V was pared by 3 bases and J by 5 bases, with 9 bases of the junction left unmatched. CDR3 coding DNA: TGTGCCAGCAGTTTTGCCCCAGGGGGCATAGACAATGAGCAGTTCTTC. It is translated as CASSFAPGGIDNEQFF.

The rearrangement uses TRBV6-6 and TRBJ2-7; tentative D call: TRBD1 (5 bases). The germline CDR1 and CDR2 sequences are MNHNY and SVGAGI (reference sequence). With 2 bases removed from V and 2 bases from J, the gap between germline ends came to 7 bases. This CDR3 contains 13 residues. CDR3 DNA sequence: TGTGCCAGCAGTTACGCGACAGCCTACGAGCAGTACTTC. This gives the protein CASSYATAYEQYF.

The rearrangement joins TRBV5-6 to TRBJ2-5, with D maybe TRBD2 (5 bases). The last part of the DNA fits TRBJ2-7 better; the J call may be wrong. This CDR3 has 14 amino acids. The germline CDR1 and CDR2 sequences are SGHDT and YYEEEE. CDR3 loop: CASSLAESSYEQYF. CDR3 in DNA: TGTGCCAGCAGCTTAGCGGAGAGCTCCTACGAGCAGTACTTC.

This sequence joins TRBV28 and TRBJ2-4, with D tentatively TRBD1 (6 bases). The germline V gene encodes CDR1 MDHEN and CDR2 SYDVKM. This CDR3 is 17 amino acids long. Trimming pared 6 bases from V and 2 bases from J, leaving 20 bases between. CDR3 loop: CASSLISDRTPKNIQYF. The CDR3 DNA is TGTGCCAGCAGCCTCATCTCGGACAGAACTCCCAAAAACATTCAGTACTTC.